This TCR beta chain was observed in a study of human T cells and chemical hapten exposure. For the study at large: Patients received weekly diphenylcyclopropenone doses to the scalp throughout the roughly 26-week study.

TCRdb recomputed calls from the RACE reads with MiXCR, one row per CDR3 protein. This table holds roughly 120,000 distinct CDR3 sequences, approximately 14% found once. The V gene's germline CDR1 is SGHTA and CDR2 FQGNSA. The CDR3 consists of 11 residues. V was clipped by 5 bases and J by 4 bases, with 5 bases between them. Time point given: patch test 1, 2 weeks after DPC sensitization. Treatment reported: therapeutic diphenylcyclopropenone sensitization with weekly scalp DPC. People who gave samples had alopecia, were 18 to 70 years old, and were suitable for DPC. The total RNA was obtained from whole blood that was not fractionated.

The V call is TRBV7-2, the J call TRBJ1-2; D is uncertain. Here the sequenced sample was whole blood, taken in connection with sensitization to the hapten diphenylcyclopropenone (DPC). The receptor was isolated from a man between 18 and 29 years old with alopecia areata. Some clones in this sample may be carry-over from other donors' samples. The CDR3 coding sequence is TGTGCCAGCAGCCTGACCTATGGCTACACCTTC. This sequence encodes CASSLTYGYTF. Full variable domain (missing parts from reference TRBV7-2 and TRBJ1-2): GAGVSQSPSNKVTEKGKDVELRCDPISGHTALYWYRQSLGQGLEFLIYFQGNSAPDKSGLPSDRFSAERTGGSVSTLTIQRTQQEDSAVYLCASSLTYGYTFGSGTRLTVV.